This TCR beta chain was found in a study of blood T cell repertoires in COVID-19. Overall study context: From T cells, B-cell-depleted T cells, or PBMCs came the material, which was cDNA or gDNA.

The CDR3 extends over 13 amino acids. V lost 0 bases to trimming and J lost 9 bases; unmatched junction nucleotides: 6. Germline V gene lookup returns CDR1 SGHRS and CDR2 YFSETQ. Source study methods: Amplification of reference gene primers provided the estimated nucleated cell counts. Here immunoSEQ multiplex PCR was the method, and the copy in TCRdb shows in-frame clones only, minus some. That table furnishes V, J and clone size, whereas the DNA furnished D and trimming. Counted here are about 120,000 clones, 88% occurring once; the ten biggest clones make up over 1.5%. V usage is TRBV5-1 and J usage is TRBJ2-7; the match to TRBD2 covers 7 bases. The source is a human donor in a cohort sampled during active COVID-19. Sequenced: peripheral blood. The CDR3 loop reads CASSLATSPRQYF. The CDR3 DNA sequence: TGCGCCAGCAGCTTGGCGACTAGCCCTCGGCAGTACTTC.